A selection of T cell receptor beta chains follows, all from one sample in a study of tumor and adjacent non-tumor tissue in lung cancer. TCRdb itself ran the multiplex PCR reads through MiXCR, one entry per CDR3 protein. The sample consists of around 76,000 distinct CDR3 sequences, around 76% of them appearing once. Sequences were obtained from distant non-tumor lung tissue. Receptors originate from a man in his sixties or seventies with non-small cell lung cancer. Each CDR3 is given with its conserved first and last residue.

v_call	j_call	cdr3_aa
TRBV11-1	TRBJ1-2	CACSLYRYGYSF
TRBV20-1	TRBJ1-5	CSARDQTGAGQPQHF
TRBV29-1	TRBJ1-2	CSVENRAGAHNTF
TRBV4-3	TRBJ2-3	CASSQDGPSGRTDTRYF
TRBV6-6	TRBJ2-7	CASSYGYGQYRNYEQYF
TRBV28	TRBJ2-7	CASSFWDSWEQYF
TRBV12-3/TRBV12-4	TRBJ2-5	CANSGLAGVMETKYF
TRBV12-3/TRBV12-4	TRBJ1-2	CASSPGGQRYGYTF
TRBV4-1	TRBJ1-4	CANSQIRGQGSEKLFF
TRBV5-1	TRBJ2-1	CASSGGQDLNEQFF
TRBV11-3	TRBJ2-7	CDNSSGVSYEQYF
TRBV6-5	TRBJ2-3	CGSSYVRGRADTQYF
TRBV29-1	TRBJ2-3	CTIEGSGGPFSGTQYF
TRBV7-8	TRBJ2-3	CASSPRTSGSTDTQYF
TRBV4-2	TRBJ2-1	CASSQVRGSDNEHFF
TRBV5-5	TRBJ1-6	CASSQVPGVYNSPLHF
TRBV12-3/TRBV12-4	TRBJ2-5	CASRKCDHPTSGLSQETQYF
TRBV11-2	TRBJ2-1	CTSSLAGGTSEQFF
TRBV11-2	TRBJ2-1	CASSLERLGRISCNEQFF
TRBV7-9	TRBJ2-2	CASGDRTNTGELFF
TRBV4-1	TRBJ1-5	CASSQTDRRPQHF
TRBV6-1	TRBJ1-1	CANRRNENNEAFF
TRBV11-3	TRBJ2-5	CASSSDVGRLAEAQYF
TRBV11-3	TRBJ2-3	CASTSREVRTDKQYF
TRBV11-2	TRBJ2-2	CPSCLVGTGVAGELFF
TRBV11-2	TRBJ1-2	CASSASRLYGYTF
TRBV4-1	TRBJ2-7	CASSRTLTGDGDQQYF